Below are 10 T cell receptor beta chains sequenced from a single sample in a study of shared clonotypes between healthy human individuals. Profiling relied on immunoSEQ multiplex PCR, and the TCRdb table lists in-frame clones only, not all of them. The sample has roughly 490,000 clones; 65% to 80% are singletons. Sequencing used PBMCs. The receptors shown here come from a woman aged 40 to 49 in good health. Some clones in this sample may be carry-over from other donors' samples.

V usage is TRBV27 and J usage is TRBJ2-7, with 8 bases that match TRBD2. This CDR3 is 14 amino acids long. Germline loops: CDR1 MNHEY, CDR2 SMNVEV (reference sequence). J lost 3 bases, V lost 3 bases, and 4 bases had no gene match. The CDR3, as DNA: TGTGCCAGCAGTTTCCTAGCGGGTAGCTACGAGCAGTACTTC. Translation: CASSFLAGSYEQYF.

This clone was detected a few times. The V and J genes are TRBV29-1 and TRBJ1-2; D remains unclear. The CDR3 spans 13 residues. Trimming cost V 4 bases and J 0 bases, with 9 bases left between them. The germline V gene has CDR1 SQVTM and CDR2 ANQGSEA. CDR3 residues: CSVGTISNYGYTF. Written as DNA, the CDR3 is TGCAGCGTTGGTACTATATCTAACTATGGCTACACCTTC.

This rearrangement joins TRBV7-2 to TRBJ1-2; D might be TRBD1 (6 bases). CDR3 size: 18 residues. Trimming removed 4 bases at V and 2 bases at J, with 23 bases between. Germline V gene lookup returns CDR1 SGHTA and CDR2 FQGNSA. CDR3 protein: CASSSFRDTARTNYGYTF. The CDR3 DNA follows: TGTGCCAGCAGCTCATTCCGGGACACCGCACGAACAAACTATGGCTACACCTTC.

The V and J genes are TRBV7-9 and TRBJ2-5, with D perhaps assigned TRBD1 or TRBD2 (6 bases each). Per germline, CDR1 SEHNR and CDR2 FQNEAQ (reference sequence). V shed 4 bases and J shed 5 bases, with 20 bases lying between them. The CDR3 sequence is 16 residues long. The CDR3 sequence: CASSSSRQGRRETQYF. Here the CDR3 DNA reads TGTGCCAGCAGCTCTAGTAGGCAGGGGAGGAGGGAGACCCAGTACTTC.

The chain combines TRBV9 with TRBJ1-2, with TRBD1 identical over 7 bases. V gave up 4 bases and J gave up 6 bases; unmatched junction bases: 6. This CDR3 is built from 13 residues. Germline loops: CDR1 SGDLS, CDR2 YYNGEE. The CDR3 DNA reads TGTGCCAGCAGCCCCTACGACAGGGATGGCTACACCTTC. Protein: CASSPYDRDGYTF.

The CDR3: CASSGAGKNYGYTF. The CDR3 DNA reads as TGTGCCAGCAGTGGGGCAGGGAAAAACTATGGCTACACCTTC. This chain uses TRBV4-2 with TRBJ1-2; D perhaps matches TRBD1 (5 bases). CDR3 length: 14 residues. CDR1 and CDR2 from the germline V gene are LGHNA and YNFKEQ. V gave up 6 bases and J gave up 2 bases, with 13 bases separating them.

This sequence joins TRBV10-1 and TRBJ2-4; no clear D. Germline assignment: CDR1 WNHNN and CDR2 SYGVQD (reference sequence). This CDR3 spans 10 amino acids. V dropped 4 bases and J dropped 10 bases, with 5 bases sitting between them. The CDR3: CASSGSIQYF. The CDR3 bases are TGCGCCAGCAGTGGGTCGATTCAGTACTTC.

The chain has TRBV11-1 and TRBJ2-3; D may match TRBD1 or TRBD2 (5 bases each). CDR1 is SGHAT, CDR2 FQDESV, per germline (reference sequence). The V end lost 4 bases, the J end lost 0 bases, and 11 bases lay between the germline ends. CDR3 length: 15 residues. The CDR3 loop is CASSSDRDSTDTQYF. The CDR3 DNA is TGTGCCAGCAGCTCAGACCGGGACAGCACAGATACGCAGTATTTT.

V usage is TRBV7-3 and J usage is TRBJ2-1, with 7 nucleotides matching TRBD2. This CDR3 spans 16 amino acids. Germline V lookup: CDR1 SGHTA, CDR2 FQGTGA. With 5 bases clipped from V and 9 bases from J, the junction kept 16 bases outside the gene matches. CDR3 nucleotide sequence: TGTGCCAGCAGCACCCAGGGAGGGACTACCTCTGGTGAGCAGTTCTTC. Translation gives CASSTQGGTTSGEQFF.

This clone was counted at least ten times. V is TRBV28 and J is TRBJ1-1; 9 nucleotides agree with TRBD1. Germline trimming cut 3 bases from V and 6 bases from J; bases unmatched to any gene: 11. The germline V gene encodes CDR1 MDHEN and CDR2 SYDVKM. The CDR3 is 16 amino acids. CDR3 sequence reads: CASSFQGQGGRAEAFF. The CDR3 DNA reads TGTGCCAGCAGTTTTCAGGGACAGGGAGGACGGGCTGAAGCTTTCTTT.